These T cell receptor beta chains were read from a single sample in a study of T cell responses to AZD1222 COVID-19 vaccine. The repertoire was sequenced with immunoSEQ multiplex PCR; TCRdb's copy has only in-frame clones and lacks some. Altogether roughly 62,000 clones are present, 76% being singletons, with the ten largest covering more than 13%. Source: peripheral blood, taken on day 0 of AZD1222 vaccination. These receptors were collected from an adult in good health. Both conserved end residues are part of each CDR3. D genes are given only for firm matches. Rows give clone size only sometimes, using once, few, many, or a class for an expanded clone.

TRBV4-3	once	.	TRBJ2-3	CASSLSPGQYSSDTQYF	TGCGCCAGCAGCCTAAGCCCAGGACAGTATTCGTCAGATACGCAGTATTTT
TRBV5-1	.	TRBD1	TRBJ2-7	CASSLDRAYEQYF	TGCGCCAGTAGTCTGGACAGGGCCTACGAGCAGTACTTC
TRBV27	.	.	TRBJ1-6	CASGDGRFSPLHF	TGTGCCAGCGGCGACGGAAGATTTTCACCCCTCCACTTT
TRBV28	.	.	TRBJ2-2	CASSNDRPNTGELFF	TGTGCCAGCAGCAACGACAGGCCCAACACCGGGGAGCTGTTTTTT
TRBV27	.	.	TRBJ1-1	CASTSPAGLAFF	TGTGCCAGCACCTCGCCGGCAGGGCTCGCTTTCTTT
TRBV28	.	.	TRBJ2-2	CASSFWAEGTGELFF	TGTGCCAGCAGTTTCTGGGCCGAGGGCACCGGGGAGCTGTTTTTT
TRBV7-2	.	.	TRBJ1-6	CASSLDGYNSPLHF	TGTGCCAGCAGCCTAGACGGGTATAATTCACCCCTCCACTTT
TRBV7-2	.	.	TRBJ2-1	CASGVGPYNEQFF	TGTGCCAGCGGCGTTGGGCCCTACAATGAGCAGTTCTTC
TRBV7-2	.	.	TRBJ2-1	CASSLGLNLNEQFF	TGTGCCAGCAGCTTAGGACTGAACCTCAATGAGCAGTTCTTC
TRBV7-9	once	.	TRBJ1-1	CASSRGHQNTEAFF	TGTGCCAGCAGCCGGGGACACCAGAACACTGAAGCTTTCTTT